These 11 T cell receptor beta chains came from one sample sequenced in a study of blood T cell repertoires in COVID-19. TCRdb keeps only in-frame clones here, not all; method: immunoSEQ multiplex PCR. The profile covers 350,000 to 550,000 clones, with 70% to 90% appearing a single time and approximately 2% taken by the ten largest. The source material was PBMCs or T cells enriched from blood (not recorded which). The receptors shown here come from a woman aged 18-35 years with acute COVID-19.

This rearrangement joins TRBV10-3 to TRBJ2-7; 7 positions match TRBD1. This CDR3 has 15 amino acids. Per the germline V gene, CDR1 is ENHRY and CDR2 is SYGVKD. V lost 6 bases and J lost 5; bases outside the gene matches: 13. CDR3: CAIRTTRQGNHEQYF. The CDR3 DNA reads TGTGCCATCAGGACCACCCGACAGGGTAATCACGAGCAGTACTTC.

The CDR3 loop reads CSVEDLGAGDGYTF. The CDR3 DNA is TGCAGCGTTGAAGATTTGGGCGCAGGCGATGGCTACACCTTC. This chain connects TRBV29-1 to TRBJ1-2; D not resolved. The germline V and J ends were trimmed by 0 bases and 6 bases, with 14 bases remaining between them. Germline V CDR1 and CDR2: SQVTM, ANQGSEA. CDR3 length: 14 amino acids.

The CDR3 region has the DNA TGTGCCAGCAGCCAAGGGGACAGGAGGCGGGTGGGCTACACCTTC. Protein sequence: CASSQGDRRRVGYTF. The chain joins TRBV3-1 (or the pseudogene TRBV3-2) to TRBJ1-2; 8 nucleotides align to TRBD1. The trim removed 1 base at V and 8 bases at J, leaving 9 bases unmatched. Germline V lookup: CDR1 LGHDT, CDR2 YNNKEL (reference sequence). The CDR3 consists of 15 residues.

The chain carries TRBV27 and TRBJ1-2; 7 bases are a match to TRBD1. V gave up 4 bases and J gave up 4 bases; unmatched junction bases: 6. There are 14 residues in the CDR3. The germline gives CDR1 MNHEY, CDR2 SMNVEV (reference sequence). The CDR3 coding sequence is TGTGCCAGCAGTTCGAAGGGGGCGAGCTATGGCTACACCTTC. Translation gives CASSSKGASYGYTF.

This sequence joins TRBV7-2 and TRBJ1-4; 7 positions match TRBD1. The CDR3 extends over 15 amino acids. The J segment lost 5 bases and the V segment lost 2 bases, leaving 5 bases of the junction unmatched. CDR1 is SGHTA, CDR2 FQGNSA, per germline. DNA of the CDR3: TGTGCCAGCAGCTTATATGGGGACAGAAATGAAAAACTGTTTTTT. Its protein product is CASSLYGDRNEKLFF.

Only one count was recorded for this clone. The V and J genes are TRBV3-1 (or the pseudogene TRBV3-2) and TRBJ2-7; TRBD2 aligns across 9 bases. Losses at the gene ends were 0 bases for V and 7 bases for J; bases not matched to a gene: 10. The CDR3 is made up of 16 amino acids. CDR1 is LGHDT and CDR2 is YNNKEL in the germline V gene (reference sequence). The CDR3 nucleotides read TGTGCCAGCAGCCAAGATCCCCTAGCGGGGTTGGAAGAGCAGTACTTC. This codes for CASSQDPLAGLEEQYF.

V gene TRBV25-1 combines with J gene TRBJ2-7, with D perhaps TRBD2 (6 bases). V lost 2 bases to trimming and J lost 5 bases, with 16 bases between them. Germline-derived CDR1 and CDR2 are MGHDK and SYGVNS. The CDR3 has 15 amino acids. The CDR3 region has the DNA TGTGCCAGCAGTGAAAGGCAGGGCGGGAAGGACGAGCAGTACTTC. Protein sequence: CASSERQGGKDEQYF.

This rearrangement joins TRBV27 to TRBJ1-6, with D perhaps TRBD1 (6 bases). The V gene's germline CDR1 is MNHEY and CDR2 SMNVEV (reference sequence). Between the trimmed V and J ends, which lost 7 bases and 6 bases, there was a span of 10 bases. The CDR3 runs to 13 residues. As DNA, the CDR3 is TGTGCCAGCAACAGGGCTGGTAATTCACCCCTCCACTTT. Its translation is CASNRAGNSPLHF.

This rearrangement joins TRBV28 to TRBJ2-7; 8 nucleotides match TRBD2. The CDR3 extends over 14 amino acids. J gave up 6 bases and V 1 base, and 5 bases lay outside the gene matches. Germline V gives CDR1 MDHEN, CDR2 SYDVKM. The CDR3 region has the DNA TGTGCCAGCAGTTTATCTAGGCGGGGGGTCGAGCAGTACTTC. Translated: CASSLSRRGVEQYF.

The V call is TRBV19, the J call TRBJ2-1; 8 bases match TRBD1. Per the germline V gene, CDR1 is LNHDA and CDR2 is SQIVND (reference sequence). With V trimmed by 7 bases and J by 1 base, 3 bases remained unmatched. There are 14 residues in the CDR3. The CDR3, as DNA: TGTGCCAGTAACGACAGGGGTTCCTACAATGAGCAGTTCTTC. Translation gives CASNDRGSYNEQFF.

There are a few counts of this clone. The gene calls are TRBV19 and TRBJ2-2, with TRBD1 as a possible D gene (5 bases). V lost 4 bases and J lost 5, with 14 bases in between. Germline V CDR1 and CDR2: LNHDA, SQIVND (reference sequence). CDR3 length equals 15 residues. The CDR3, as DNA: TGTGCCAGTAGTACGAGACAGTTTATGACCGGGGAGCTGTTTTTT. It is translated as CASSTRQFMTGELFF.